The 8 T cell receptor beta chains given below trace back to one sample, sequenced in a study of molecular identifiers for immune sequencing clone quantification. TCRdb redid the calling of the PCR reads with MiXCR, one entry per CDR3 protein. The profile shows some 680,000 distinct CDR3 sequences, over 25% of them singletons. Sample: naive CD8+ T cells from blood, with Jurkat cell RNA spiked in. Documented subset: FACS-sorted CD8+CD4-CCR7+CD45RA+ naive T cells. Every receptor here comes from a human donor in good health. Some libraries in this study had Jurkat cell RNA spiked in.

This clonotype has just one count. As the CDR3 is not closed by the conserved phenylalanine or tryptophan, this likely results from a read error. The chain links TRBV30 to TRBJ1-6, with 8 bases identical to TRBD1. Losses at the gene ends were 1 base for V and 9 bases for J; bases not matched to a gene: 8. The length of the CDR3 is 15 residues. Germline CDR1 GTSNPN, CDR2 SVGIG (reference sequence). The CDR3 loop is CAWSDGQGVGSPLHS. DNA of the CDR3: TGTGCCTGGAGTGACGGACAGGGAGTAGGTTCACCCCTCCACTCT.

As concerns this clonotype: The conserved final phenylalanine or tryptophan is absent from the CDR3, which likely points to a read error. This chain uses TRBV19 with TRBJ2-1; D remains ambiguous. Trimming pared 9 bases from V and 7 bases from J, leaving 10 bases between. The CDR3 has 11 amino acids. The germline CDR1 and CDR2 sequences are LNHDA and SQIVND (reference sequence). In nucleotides, the CDR3 is TGTGCCAGCCAGAACGTTAATGAGCAGTTCTTA. As protein: CASQNVNEQFL.

This clonotype was detected only a few times. V is TRBV29-1 and J is TRBJ2-1, with TRBD2 matching over 11 bases. CDR3 length: 16 residues. Germline CDR1 reads SQVTM; CDR2 reads ANQGSEA. V dropped 4 bases and J dropped 1; count of bases not matched to a gene: 6. The CDR3 loop reads CSVGPRLAGSYNEQFF. CDR3 DNA: TGCAGCGTTGGGCCTCGACTAGCGGGATCCTACAATGAGCAGTTCTTC.

This clonotype was detected a few times. The gene calls are TRBV7-9 and TRBJ2-7, with no clear D. V lost 7 bases to trimming and J lost 2 bases, with 15 bases between them. Germline CDR1 SEHNR, CDR2 FQNEAQ (reference sequence). This CDR3 is built from 14 residues. CDR3 loop: CASTPPGMPYEQYF. The CDR3 nucleotides read TGTGCCAGCACCCCCCCCGGCATGCCCTACGAGCAGTACTTC. The complete variable domain, with remaining parts taken from reference TRBV7-9 and TRBJ2-7, reads DTGVSQNPRHKITKRGQNVTFRCDPISEHNRLYWYRQTLGQGPEFLTYFQNEAQLEKSRLLSDRFSAERPKGSFSTLEIQRTEQGDSAMYLCASTPPGMPYEQYFGPGTRLTVT.

This clonotype was detected a few times. The chain uses TRBV5-6 and TRBJ1-1; TRBD1 is a possible D gene (5 bases). Germline CDR1 SGHDT, CDR2 YYEEEE. The CDR3 runs to 13 residues. V shed 4 bases and J shed 6 bases, with 13 bases lying between them. The CDR3 bases are TGTGCCAGCAGCCTGGACCCGGGACCTGAAGCTTTCTTT. This sequence encodes CASSLDPGPEAFF.

This clonotype was seen ten or more times. The chain employs TRBV29-1 and TRBJ2-5, with D hard to call. This CDR3 has 14 amino acids. Trimming took 3 bases from V and 0 from J, leaving 11 bases between them. Germline assignment: CDR1 SQVTM and CDR2 ANQGSEA. The CDR3 DNA follows: TGCAGCGTTGAGGGCAGGCTGTACCAAGAGACCCAGTACTTC. The encoded protein is CSVEGRLYQETQYF.

This clonotype occurred many times. The chain joins TRBV5-8 to TRBJ2-2; D might be TRBD2 (5 bases). The germline gives CDR1 SGHTS, CDR2 YDEGEE. Trimming stripped 4 bases from V and 6 bases from J, with 7 bases between. The CDR3 totals 12 residues. In DNA, the CDR3 is TGTGCCAGCAGCGTGAGGGCCGGGGAGCTGTTTTTT. Residues: CASSVRAGELFF.

The sample holds many counts of this clonotype. The chain couples TRBV9 to TRBJ2-3, with TRBD1 matching 9 bases. Per germline, CDR1 SGDLS and CDR2 YYNGEE. The CDR3 has 16 amino acids. V lost 4 bases to trimming and J lost 5 bases; unmatched junction nucleotides: 11. As DNA, the CDR3 is TGTGCCAGCAGCCCCCGATTCGGGACAGGGCAAGATACGCAGTATTTT. It yields the protein CASSPRFGTGQDTQYF.